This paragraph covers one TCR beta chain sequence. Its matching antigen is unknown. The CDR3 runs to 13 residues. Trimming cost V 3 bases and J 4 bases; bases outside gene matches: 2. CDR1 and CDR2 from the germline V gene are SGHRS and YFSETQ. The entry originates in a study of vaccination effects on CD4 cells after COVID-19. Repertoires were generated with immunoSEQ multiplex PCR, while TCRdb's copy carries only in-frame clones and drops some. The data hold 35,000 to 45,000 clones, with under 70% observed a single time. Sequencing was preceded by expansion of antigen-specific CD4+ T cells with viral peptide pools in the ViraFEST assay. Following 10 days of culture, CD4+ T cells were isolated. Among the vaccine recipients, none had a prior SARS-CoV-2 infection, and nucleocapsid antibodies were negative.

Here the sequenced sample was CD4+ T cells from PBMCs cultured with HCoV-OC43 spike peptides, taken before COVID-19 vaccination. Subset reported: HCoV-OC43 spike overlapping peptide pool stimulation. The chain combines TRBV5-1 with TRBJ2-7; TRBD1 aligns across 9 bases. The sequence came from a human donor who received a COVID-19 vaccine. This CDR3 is CASSSGTGYEQYF. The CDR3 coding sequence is TGCGCCAGCAGCTCCGGGACAGGGTACGAGCAGTACTTC.